The 7 T cell receptor beta chains below come from one sample, sequenced in a study of human T cells and chemical hapten exposure. Specified time point: pre-sensitization, week 0. Regarding treatment: therapeutic diphenylcyclopropenone sensitization with weekly scalp DPC. TCRdb reanalysed the RACE reads using MiXCR and keeps one entry per CDR3 protein. Of 90,000 or so distinct CDR3 sequences in the sample, approximately 9% were seen once. Sequences were derived from whole blood, sampled in connection with sensitization to the hapten diphenylcyclopropenone (DPC). Every receptor here comes from a man aged 35-49 years with alopecia areata. Some clones in this sample may be carry-over from other donors' samples.

The chain carries TRBV6-2 or TRBV6-3 and TRBJ1-5; D ambiguous. Germline assignment: CDR1 MNHEY and CDR2 SVGEGT. The ends were cut back, 7 bases at V and 0 bases at J, with 4 bases in the middle. CDR3 size: 12 residues. CDR3 DNA sequence: TGTGCCAGCAAGTTTAGCAATCAGCCCCAGCATTTT. Protein sequence: CASKFSNQPQHF.

This clonotype was picked up many times. The chain joins TRBV11-2 to TRBJ1-1; 8 positions agree with TRBD1. V trimming: 1 base; J trimming: 5 bases; junction bases outside the gene matches: 15. Germline V gene lookup returns CDR1 SGHAT and CDR2 FQNNGV. This CDR3 is 18 amino acids long. The CDR3 coding sequence is TGTGCCAGCAGCTTAGTCCCCCCACGGACAGGGCAGGGGACTGAAGCTTTCTTT. It yields the protein CASSLVPPRTGQGTEAFF.

This clonotype was counted ten times or more. The gene calls are TRBV29-1 and TRBJ1-2; 8 bases fit TRBD1. The CDR3 covers 14 residues. V was clipped by 6 bases and J by 2 bases; unmatched bases: 8. Germline-derived CDR1 and CDR2 are SQVTM and ANQGSEA. The CDR3 region is CSVDPGQANYGYTF. DNA for the CDR3: TGCAGCGTCGATCCGGGACAGGCGAACTATGGCTACACCTTC.

In this sample, this clonotype turned up a few times. This sequence joins TRBV7-2 and TRBJ2-7; the D call may be TRBD1 or TRBD2 (6 bases each). The CDR3 runs to 14 residues. In germline, CDR1 is SGHTA, CDR2 FQGNSA. V was trimmed by 5 bases and J by 3 bases, leaving 14 bases between them. The CDR3 nucleotides read TGTGCCAGCAGCCGTGGAGGGGGTGACTACGAGCAGTACTTC. This gives the protein CASSRGGGDYEQYF.

The rearrangement joins TRBV4-1 to TRBJ2-7; D not certain. The CDR3 runs 15 residues. Per germline, CDR1 MGHRA and CDR2 YSYEKL. V lost 0 bases, J lost 1 base, and 10 bases lay in between. The CDR3 sequence is CASSQDLSDSYEQYV. The CDR3 DNA reads TGCGCCAGCAGCCAAGATCTTTCAGATTCCTACGAGCAGTACGTC.

The V call is TRBV5-1, the J call TRBJ2-3, with TRBD1 as a possible D gene (5 bases). The CDR3 length is 13 residues. Germline assignment: CDR1 SGHRS and CDR2 YFSETQ. The ends were cut back, 5 bases at V and 0 bases at J, with 7 bases in the middle. The CDR3 bases are TGCGCCAGCAGAGGGGTTAGCACAGATACGCAGTATTTT. This translates into CASRGVSTDTQYF.

This clonotype was seen ten or more times. The V and J genes are TRBV30 and TRBJ2-7; D ambiguous. Germline V gene lookup returns CDR1 GTSNPN and CDR2 SVGIG (reference sequence). This CDR3 is 14 amino acids long. V gave up 4 bases and J gave up 2 bases, with 15 bases separating them. CDR3 coding DNA: TGTGCCTGGACCGCCAGCTCGATCCCCTACGAGCAGTACTTC. This gives the protein CAWTASSIPYEQYF.